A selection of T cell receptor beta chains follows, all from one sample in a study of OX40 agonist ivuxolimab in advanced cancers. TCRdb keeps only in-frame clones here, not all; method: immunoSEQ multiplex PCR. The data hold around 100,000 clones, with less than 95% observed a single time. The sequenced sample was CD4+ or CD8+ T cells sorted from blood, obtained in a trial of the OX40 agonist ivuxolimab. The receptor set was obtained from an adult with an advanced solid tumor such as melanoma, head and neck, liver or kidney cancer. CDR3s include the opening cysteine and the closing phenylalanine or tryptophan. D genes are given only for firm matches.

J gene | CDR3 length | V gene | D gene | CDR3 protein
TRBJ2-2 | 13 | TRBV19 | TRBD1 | CASDRGRGGELFF
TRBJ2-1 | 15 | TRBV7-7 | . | CASSPIGSSYNEQFF
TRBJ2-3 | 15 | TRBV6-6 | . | CASRLDSPSTDTQYF
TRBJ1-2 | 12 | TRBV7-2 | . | CASSLPGYGYTF
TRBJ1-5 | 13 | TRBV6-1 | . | CASADRVNQPQHF
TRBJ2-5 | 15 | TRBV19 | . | CASSMTVAVQETQYF
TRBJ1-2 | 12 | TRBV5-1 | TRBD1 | CASSETGPGYTF
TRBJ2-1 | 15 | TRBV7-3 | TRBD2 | CASSLGLAEYNEQFF
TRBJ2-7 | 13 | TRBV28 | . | CASTSRSLHEQYF
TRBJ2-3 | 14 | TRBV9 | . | CASSAYRTTDTQYF
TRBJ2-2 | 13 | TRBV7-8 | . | CASSWGYTGELFF
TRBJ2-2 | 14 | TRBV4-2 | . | CASSQERRTGELFF
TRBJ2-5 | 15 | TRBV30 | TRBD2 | CAWSPGTSGQETQYF
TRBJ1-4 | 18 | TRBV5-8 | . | CASSLAPLGGATNEKLFF
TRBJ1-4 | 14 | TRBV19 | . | CASSNRPRNEKLFF
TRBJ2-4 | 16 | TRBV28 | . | CASRGIERGGKNIQYF
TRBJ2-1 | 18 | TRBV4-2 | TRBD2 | CASSLRLAGGPSYNEQFF
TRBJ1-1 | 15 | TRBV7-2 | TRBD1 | CASSLASRGQTEAFF
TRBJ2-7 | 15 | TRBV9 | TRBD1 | CASSARDRGSYEQYF
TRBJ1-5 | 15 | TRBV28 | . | CASSFLGREGQPQHF
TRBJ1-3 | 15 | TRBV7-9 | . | CASSPRSISGNTIYF
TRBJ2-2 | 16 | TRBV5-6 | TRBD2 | CASSKLAGVESGELFF
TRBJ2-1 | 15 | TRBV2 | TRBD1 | CASSEAPGQGNEQFF
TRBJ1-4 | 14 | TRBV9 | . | CASSVDVANEKLFF
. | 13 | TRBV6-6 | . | CASKDYKDHEQYF
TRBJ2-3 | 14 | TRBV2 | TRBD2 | CASSASGRGDTQYF